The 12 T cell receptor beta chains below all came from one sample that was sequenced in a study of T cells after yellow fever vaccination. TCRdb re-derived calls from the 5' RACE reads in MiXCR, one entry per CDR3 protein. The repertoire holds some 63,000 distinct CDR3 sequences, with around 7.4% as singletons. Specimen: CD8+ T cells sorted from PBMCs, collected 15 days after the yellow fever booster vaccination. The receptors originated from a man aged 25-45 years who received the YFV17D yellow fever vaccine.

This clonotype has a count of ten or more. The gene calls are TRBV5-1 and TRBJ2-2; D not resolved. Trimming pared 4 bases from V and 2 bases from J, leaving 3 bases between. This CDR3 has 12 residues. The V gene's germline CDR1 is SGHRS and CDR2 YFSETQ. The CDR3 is CASSINTGELFF. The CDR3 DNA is TGCGCCAGCAGCATTAACACCGGGGAGCTGTTTTTT.

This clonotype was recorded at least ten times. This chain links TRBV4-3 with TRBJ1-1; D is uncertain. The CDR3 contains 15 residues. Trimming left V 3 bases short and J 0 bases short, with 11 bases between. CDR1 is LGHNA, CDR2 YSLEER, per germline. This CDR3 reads CASSQGEFLNTEAFF. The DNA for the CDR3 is TGCGCCAGCAGCCAGGGCGAATTTCTGAACACTGAAGCTTTCTTT.

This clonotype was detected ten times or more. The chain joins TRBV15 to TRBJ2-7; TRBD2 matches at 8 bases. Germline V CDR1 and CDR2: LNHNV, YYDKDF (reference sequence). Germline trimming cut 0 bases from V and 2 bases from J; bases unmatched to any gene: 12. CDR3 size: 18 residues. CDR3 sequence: CATSRDLVLADDAYEQYF. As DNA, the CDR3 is TGTGCCACCAGCAGAGATCTGGTACTAGCGGATGACGCCTACGAGCAGTACTTC. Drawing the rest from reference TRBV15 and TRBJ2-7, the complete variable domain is DAMVIQNPRYQVTQFGKPVTLSCSQTLNHNVMYWYQQKSSQAPKLLFHYYDKDFNNEADTPDNFQSRRPNTSFCFLDIRSPGLGDTAMYLCATSRDLVLADDAYEQYFGPGTRLTVT.

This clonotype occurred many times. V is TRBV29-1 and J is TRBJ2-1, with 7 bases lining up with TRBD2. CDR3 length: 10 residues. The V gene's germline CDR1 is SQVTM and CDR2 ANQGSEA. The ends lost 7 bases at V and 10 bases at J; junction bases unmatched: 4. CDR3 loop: CSGSSGEQFF. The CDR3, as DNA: TGCAGCGGCAGTAGCGGGGAGCAGTTCTTC.

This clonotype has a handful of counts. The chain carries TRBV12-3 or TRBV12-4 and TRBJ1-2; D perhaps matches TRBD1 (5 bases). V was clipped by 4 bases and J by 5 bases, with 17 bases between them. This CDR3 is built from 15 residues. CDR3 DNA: TGTGCCAGCAGTTCAGTCCCCAGGGTTAAGTATGGCTACACCTTC. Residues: CASSSVPRVKYGYTF.

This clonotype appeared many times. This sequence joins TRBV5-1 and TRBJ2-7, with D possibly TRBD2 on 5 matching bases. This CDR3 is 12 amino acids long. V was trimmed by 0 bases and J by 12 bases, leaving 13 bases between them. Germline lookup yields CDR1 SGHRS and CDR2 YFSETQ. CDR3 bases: TGCGCCAGCAGCTTGGCCGGGATTTATAGGTACTTC. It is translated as CASSLAGIYRYF.

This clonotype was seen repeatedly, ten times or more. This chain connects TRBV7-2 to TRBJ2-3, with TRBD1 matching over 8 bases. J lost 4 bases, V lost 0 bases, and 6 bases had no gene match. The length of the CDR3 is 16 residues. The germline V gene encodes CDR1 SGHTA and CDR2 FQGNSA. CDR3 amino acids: CASSLAPGQGPDTQYF. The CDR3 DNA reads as TGTGCCAGCAGCTTAGCCCCTGGACAGGGCCCAGATACGCAGTATTTT.

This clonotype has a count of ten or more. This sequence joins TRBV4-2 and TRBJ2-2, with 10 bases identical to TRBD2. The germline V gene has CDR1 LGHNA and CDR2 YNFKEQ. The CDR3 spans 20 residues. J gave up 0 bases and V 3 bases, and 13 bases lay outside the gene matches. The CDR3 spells CASSHISLTSGKSNTGELFF. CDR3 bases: TGTGCCAGCAGCCATATTTCCCTTACTAGCGGGAAATCGAACACCGGGGAGCTGTTTTTT.

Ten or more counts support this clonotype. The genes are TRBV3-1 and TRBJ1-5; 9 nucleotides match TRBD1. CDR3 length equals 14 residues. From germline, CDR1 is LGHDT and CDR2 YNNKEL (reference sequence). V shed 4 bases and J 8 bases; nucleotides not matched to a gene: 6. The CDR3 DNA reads TGTGCCAGCAGCCCGCGGGGACAGGGAAAGCCCCAGCATTTT. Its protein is CASSPRGQGKPQHF.

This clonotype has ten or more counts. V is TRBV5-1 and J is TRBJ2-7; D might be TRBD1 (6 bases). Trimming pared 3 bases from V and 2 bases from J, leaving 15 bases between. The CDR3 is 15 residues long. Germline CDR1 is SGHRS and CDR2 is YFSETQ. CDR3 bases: TGCGCCAGCAGCTACGGCCGAGGGGGAGCCTACGAGCAGTACTTC. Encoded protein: CASSYGRGGAYEQYF.

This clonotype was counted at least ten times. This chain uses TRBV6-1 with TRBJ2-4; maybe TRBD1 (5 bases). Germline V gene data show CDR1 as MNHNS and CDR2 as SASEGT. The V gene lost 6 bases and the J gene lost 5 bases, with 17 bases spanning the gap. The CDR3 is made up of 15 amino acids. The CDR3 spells CASRRREGAENIQYF. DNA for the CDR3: TGTGCCAGCAGGCGCAGGGAAGGGGCGGAAAACATTCAGTACTTC.

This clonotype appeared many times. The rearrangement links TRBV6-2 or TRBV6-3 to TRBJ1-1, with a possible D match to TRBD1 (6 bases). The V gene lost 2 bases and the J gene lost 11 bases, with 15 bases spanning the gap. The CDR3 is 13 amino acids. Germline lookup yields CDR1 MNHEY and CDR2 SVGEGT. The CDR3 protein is CASSYVGTNKAFF. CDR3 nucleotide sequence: TGTGCCAGCAGTTACGTCGGGACAAACAAGGCTTTCTTT.